Listed below are T cell receptor beta chains from one sample, sequenced in a study of T cells in Graves' hyperthyroidism and ophthalmopathy. TCRdb re-analysed the multiplex PCR reads in MiXCR, keeping a single row per CDR3 protein. This table has about 590,000 distinct CDR3 sequences, 13% to 15% appearing once. Input material: blood. The receptor source for this set is a woman younger than 35 with Graves' ophthalmopathy. CDR3s include the opening cysteine and the closing phenylalanine or tryptophan. A D gene is named only where the DNA matches it firmly. The size of a clone is reported for some rows only, either as once, few or many, or as a class for expanded clones.

many | TRBJ2-1 | TRBV12-3/TRBV12-4 | TRBD2 | TGTGCCAGCAGTAGCCCCCTGGGGACTAGCAGTTTCGATGAGCAGTTCTTC | CASSSPLGTSSFDEQFF
few | TRBJ1-3 | TRBV12-3/TRBV12-4 | - | TGTGCCAGCAGTTTATCCGGGGGCGTGGGTGATATTTTT | CASSLSGGVGDIF
many | TRBJ2-3 | TRBV3-1 | - | TGTGCCAGCAGCATCGCGACAGATACGCAGTATTTT | CASSIATDTQYF
many | TRBJ2-1 | TRBV6-2/TRBV6-3 | - | TGTGCCAGCAGTTACTCGGGGACTCTGTTTGCTGATGAGCAGTTCTTC | CASSYSGTLFADEQFF
- | TRBJ2-5 | TRBV4-3 | TRBD2 | TGCGCCAGCAGCCAAGACGGGGGGGATGTAGCGGGAGCTACGAAGACCCAGTACTTC | CASSQDGGDVAGATKTQYF
few | TRBJ2-7 | TRBV29-1 | TRBD2 | TGCAGCGTTGAAGATCCACTAGCGCACCCCTACGAGCAGTACTTC | CSVEDPLAHPYEQYF
many | TRBJ2-2 | TRBV2 | - | TGTGCCAGCAGTGAAGGCGGGGAGCTGTTTTTT | CASSEGGELFF
- | TRBJ1-3 | TRBV20-1 | TRBD1 | TGCAGTGCTAGCACGAGGACAGGCCGAGGGGAAAACACCATATATTTT | CSASTRTGRGENTIYF
many | TRBJ2-2 | TRBV28 | - | TGTGCCAGCAGTTTATGGAGTCTGAGGCGTGCCGGGGAGCTGTTTTTT | CASSLWSLRRAGELFF
many | TRBJ2-1 | TRBV20-1 | - | TGCAGTGCTAGTTCCCAGTACAATGAGCAGTTCTTC | CSASSQYNEQFF
many | TRBJ2-7 | TRBV20-1 | - | TGCAGTGCTAGTCCCCTGACGTTAGCGTATGGACCTAGCGAGCAGTACTTC | CSASPLTLAYGPSEQYF
few | TRBJ2-7 | TRBV5-6 | - | TGTGCCAGCAGCTTGGGGGGTGCGGACTACGAGCAGTACTTC | CASSLGGADYEQYF
few | TRBJ2-4 | TRBV13 | - | TGTGCCAGCAGCTTAGATGGAAACATTCAGTACTTC | CASSLDGNIQYF
many | TRBJ2-6 | TRBV20-1 | - | TGCAGTGCTAAAGCACCGGGACTGGAAATCTCTGGGGCCAACGTCCTGACTTTC | CSAKAPGLEISGANVLTF
few | TRBJ2-7 | TRBV25-1 | TRBD1 | TGTGCCAGCAGTGAATCAGCGGACAGGTCCTACGAGCAGTACTTC | CASSESADRSYEQYF
many | TRBJ2-7 | TRBV5-1 | TRBD2 | TGCGCCAGCAGCTTGGAGGCGGGAGAGGTCTACGAGCAGTACTTC | CASSLEAGEVYEQYF